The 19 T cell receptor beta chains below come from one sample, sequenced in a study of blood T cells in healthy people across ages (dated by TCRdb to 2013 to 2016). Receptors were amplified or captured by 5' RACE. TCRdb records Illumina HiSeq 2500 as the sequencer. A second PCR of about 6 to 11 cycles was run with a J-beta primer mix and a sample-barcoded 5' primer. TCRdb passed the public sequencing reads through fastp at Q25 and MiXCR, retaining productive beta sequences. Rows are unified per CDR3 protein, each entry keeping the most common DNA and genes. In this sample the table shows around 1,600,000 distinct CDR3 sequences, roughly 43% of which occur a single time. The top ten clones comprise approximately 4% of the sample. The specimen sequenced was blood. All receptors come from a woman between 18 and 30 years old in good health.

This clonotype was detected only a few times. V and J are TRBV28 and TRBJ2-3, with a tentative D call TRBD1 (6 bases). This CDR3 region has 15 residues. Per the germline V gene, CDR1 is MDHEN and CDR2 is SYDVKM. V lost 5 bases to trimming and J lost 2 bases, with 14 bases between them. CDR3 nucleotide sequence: TGTGCCAGCAGTCTCCTGACAGGTTCCACAGATACGCAGTATTTT. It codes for CASSLLTGSTDTQYF.

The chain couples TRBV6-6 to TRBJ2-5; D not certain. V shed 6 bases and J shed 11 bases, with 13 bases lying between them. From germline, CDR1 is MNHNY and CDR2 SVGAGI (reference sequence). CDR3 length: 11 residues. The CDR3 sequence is CASSLNVGQYF. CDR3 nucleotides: TGTGCCAGCAGCCTCAACGTGGGGCAGTACTTC.

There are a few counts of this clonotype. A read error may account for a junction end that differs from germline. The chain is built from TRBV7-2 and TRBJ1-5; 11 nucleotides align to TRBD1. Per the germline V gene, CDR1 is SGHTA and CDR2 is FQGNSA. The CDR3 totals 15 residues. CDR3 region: CASSPRTGGGQTQHF. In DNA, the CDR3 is TGTGCCAGCAGCCCCCGGACAGGGGGCGGTCAGACCCAGCATTTT.

CDR3 amino acids: CASTRPGGVLSGANVLTF. CDR3 nucleotide sequence: TGTGCCAGCACCAGGCCGGGGGGGGTCCTCTCTGGGGCCAACGTCCTGACTTTC. The genes are TRBV6-2 or TRBV6-3 and TRBJ2-6; 8 bases line up with TRBD2. The CDR3 consists of 18 residues. The V and J ends lost 7 bases and 0 bases, in that order; junction bases with no gene match: 11. Germline CDR1 and CDR2: MNHEY and SVGEGT.

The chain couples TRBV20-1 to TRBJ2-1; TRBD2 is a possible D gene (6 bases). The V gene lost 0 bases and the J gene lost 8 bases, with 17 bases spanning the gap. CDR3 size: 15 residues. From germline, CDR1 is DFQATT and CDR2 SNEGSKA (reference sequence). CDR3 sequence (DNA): TGCAGTGCTAGAGATTGGGCGGGAACGGGCGATGAGCAGTTCTTC. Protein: CSARDWAGTGDEQFF.

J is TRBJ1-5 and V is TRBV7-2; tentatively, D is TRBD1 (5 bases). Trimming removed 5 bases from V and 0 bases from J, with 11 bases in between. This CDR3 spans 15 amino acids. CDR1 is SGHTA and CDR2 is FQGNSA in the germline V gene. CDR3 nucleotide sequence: TGTGCCAGCAGCCGACAGTCCCGTAGCAATCAGCCCCAGCATTTT. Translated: CASSRQSRSNQPQHF.

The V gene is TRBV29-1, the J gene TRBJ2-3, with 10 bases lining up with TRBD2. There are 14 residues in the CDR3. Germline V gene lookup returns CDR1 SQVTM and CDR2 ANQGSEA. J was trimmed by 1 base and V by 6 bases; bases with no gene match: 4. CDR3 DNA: TGCAGCGTCGCTGGACTAGCGGGCACAGATACGCAGTATTTT. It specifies CSVAGLAGTDTQYF.

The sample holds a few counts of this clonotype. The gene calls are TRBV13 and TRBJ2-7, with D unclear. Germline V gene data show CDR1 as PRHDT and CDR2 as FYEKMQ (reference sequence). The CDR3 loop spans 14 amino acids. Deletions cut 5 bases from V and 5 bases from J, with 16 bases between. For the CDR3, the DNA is TGTGCCAGCAGCCACACCCGTGCTGCTGACGAGCAGTACTTC. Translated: CASSHTRAADEQYF.

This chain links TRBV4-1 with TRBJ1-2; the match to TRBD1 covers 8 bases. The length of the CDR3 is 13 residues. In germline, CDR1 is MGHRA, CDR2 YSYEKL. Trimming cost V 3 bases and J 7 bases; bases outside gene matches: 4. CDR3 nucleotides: TGCGCCAGCAGCCAGGGACAGGCTTCTGGCTACACCTTC. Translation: CASSQGQASGYTF.

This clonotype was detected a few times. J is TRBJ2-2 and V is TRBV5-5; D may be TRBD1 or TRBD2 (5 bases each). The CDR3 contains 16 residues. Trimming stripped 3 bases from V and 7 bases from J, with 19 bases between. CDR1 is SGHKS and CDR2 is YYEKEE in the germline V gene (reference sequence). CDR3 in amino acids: CASSSLWGPGHGELFF. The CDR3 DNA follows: TGTGCCAGCAGCTCCCTTTGGGGCCCGGGGCACGGGGAGCTGTTTTTT.

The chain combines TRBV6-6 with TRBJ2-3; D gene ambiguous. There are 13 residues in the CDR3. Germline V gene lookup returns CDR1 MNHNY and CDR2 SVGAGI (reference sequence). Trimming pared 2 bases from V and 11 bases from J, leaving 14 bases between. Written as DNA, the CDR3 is TGTGCCAGCAGTTACACGTTGATAGGTATGCAGTATTTT. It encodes CASSYTLIGMQYF.

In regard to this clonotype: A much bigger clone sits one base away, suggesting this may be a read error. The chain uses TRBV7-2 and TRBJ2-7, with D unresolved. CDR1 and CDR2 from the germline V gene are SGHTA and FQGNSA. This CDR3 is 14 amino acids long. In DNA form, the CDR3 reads TGTGCCAACAGCTTAGGTTGGTCGGCTGGGGAGCAGTACTTC. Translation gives CANSLGWSAGEQYF.

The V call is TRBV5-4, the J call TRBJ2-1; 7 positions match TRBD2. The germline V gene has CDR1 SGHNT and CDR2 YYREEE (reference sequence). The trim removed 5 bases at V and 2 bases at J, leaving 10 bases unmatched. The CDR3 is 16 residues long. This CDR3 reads CASRGLSGAPYNEQFF. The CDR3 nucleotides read TGTGCCAGCAGAGGTCTGAGCGGGGCCCCCTACAATGAGCAGTTCTTC.

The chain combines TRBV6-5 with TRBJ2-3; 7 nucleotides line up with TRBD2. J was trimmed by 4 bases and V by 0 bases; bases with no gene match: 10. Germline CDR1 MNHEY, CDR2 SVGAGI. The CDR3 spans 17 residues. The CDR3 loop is CASSYSMGAGRSDTQYF. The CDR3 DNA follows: TGTGCCAGCAGTTACTCCATGGGAGCGGGGAGGTCAGATACGCAGTATTTT.

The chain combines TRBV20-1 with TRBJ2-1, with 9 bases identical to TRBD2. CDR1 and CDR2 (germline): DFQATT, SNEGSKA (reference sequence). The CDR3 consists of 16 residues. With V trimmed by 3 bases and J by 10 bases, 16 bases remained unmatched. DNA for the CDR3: TGCAGTGCTAGTGGCCTAGCGGGATCCCCCTCCTACGAGCAGTTCTTC. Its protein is CSASGLAGSPSYEQFF.

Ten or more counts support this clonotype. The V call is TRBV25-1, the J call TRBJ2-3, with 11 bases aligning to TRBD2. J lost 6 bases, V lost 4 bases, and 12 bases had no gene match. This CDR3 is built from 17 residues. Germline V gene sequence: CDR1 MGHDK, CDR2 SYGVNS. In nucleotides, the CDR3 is TGTGCCAGCAGTGGGGGACTAGCGGTACTCTTCAGGGATACGCAGTATTTT. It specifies CASSGGLAVLFRDTQYF.

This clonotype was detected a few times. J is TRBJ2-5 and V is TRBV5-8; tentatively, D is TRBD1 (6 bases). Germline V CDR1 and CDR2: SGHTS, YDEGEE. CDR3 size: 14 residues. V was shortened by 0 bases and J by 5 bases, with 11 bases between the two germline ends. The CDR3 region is CASSLERGLETQYF. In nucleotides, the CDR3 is TGTGCCAGCAGCTTGGAAAGGGGGTTGGAGACCCAGTACTTC.

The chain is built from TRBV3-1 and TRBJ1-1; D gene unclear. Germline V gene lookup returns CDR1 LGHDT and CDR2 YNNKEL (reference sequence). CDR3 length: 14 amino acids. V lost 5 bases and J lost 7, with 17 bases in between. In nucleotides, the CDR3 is TGTGCCAGCAGCGAGTCGACGGGTCGGAATGAAGCTTTCTTT. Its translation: CASSESTGRNEAFF. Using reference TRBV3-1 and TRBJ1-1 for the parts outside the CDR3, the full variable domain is DTAVSQTPKYLVTQMGNDKSIKCEQNLGHDTMYWYKQDSKKFLKIMFSYNNKELIINETVPNRFSPKSPDKAHLNLHINSLELGDSAVYFCASSESTGRNEAFFGQGTRLTVV.

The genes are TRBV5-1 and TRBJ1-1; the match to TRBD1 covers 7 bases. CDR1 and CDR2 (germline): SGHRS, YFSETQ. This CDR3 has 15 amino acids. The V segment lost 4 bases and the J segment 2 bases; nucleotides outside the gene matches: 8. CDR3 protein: CASSRAGQKNTEAFF. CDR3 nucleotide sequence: TGCGCCAGCAGCCGCGCGGGACAGAAAAACACTGAAGCTTTCTTT.